This T cell receptor (beta chain) is drawn from a study of T cell responses to AZD1222 COVID-19 vaccine. Here immunoSEQ multiplex PCR was the method, and the copy in TCRdb shows in-frame clones only, minus some. This sample has 90,000 to 120,000 clones, with about 86% found just once. Overall study results and limits: After two AZD1222 doses, spike-specific TCR breadth and depth rose versus day 0. The CD4 TCRs associated with vaccination extended across spike and predominated at 160-218 and 743-854.

About this clone itself: Its antigen remains unknown.

The sample in question was peripheral blood, obtained on day 0 of AZD1222 vaccination. This TCR was sampled from an adult in good health.

Written as DNA, the CDR3 is TGTGCCAGCAGCTTACGACCAACAGTGACAGATACGCAGTATTTT. It translates to CASSLRPTVTDTQYF. The rearrangement uses TRBV7-9 and TRBJ2-3; D gene ambiguous. The CDR3 has 15 residues. CDR1 and CDR2 (germline): SEHNR, FQNEAQ (reference sequence). Trimming removed 2 bases at V and 3 bases at J, with 12 bases between.